The 24 T cell receptor beta chains below all came from one sample that was sequenced in a study of blood T cells in healthy people across ages. Then a second PCR, running roughly 7 to 11 cycles, was carried out with a sample-barcoded 5' primer and a J-beta primer mix. TCRdb re-derived calls from the 5' RACE reads in MiXCR, one entry per CDR3 protein. The sample includes about 1.5 million distinct CDR3 sequences, around 39% of them seen just once. The sequenced material came from blood. These receptors were taken from a woman aged 18-29 years in good health.

The V and J genes are TRBV12-3 or TRBV12-4 and TRBJ2-7, with D tentatively TRBD2 (6 bases). This CDR3 comprises 15 residues. V lost 6 bases, J lost 0 bases, and 15 bases lay in between. CDR3 loop: CASRPSGGISYEQYF. DNA of the CDR3: TGTGCCAGCAGGCCCAGCGGAGGGATCTCCTACGAGCAGTACTTC.

The gene calls are TRBV4-2 and TRBJ2-3; 11 bases match TRBD2. V gave up 1 base and J gave up 7 bases; unmatched junction bases: 7. This CDR3 contains 16 residues. The germline V gene has CDR1 LGHNA and CDR2 YNFKEQ. CDR3 sequence: CASSQGATSGTNTQYF. The DNA of the CDR3 is TGTGCCAGCAGCCAAGGTGCGACTAGCGGGACGAATACGCAGTATTTT.

Regarding this clonotype: A much larger clone differs by one base, so this may be a read error. The CDR3 region has the DNA TGCGCCGGCAGCCAAGAAACAGGGGACTACGAGCAGTACTTC. Amino acids: CAGSQETGDYEQYF. The chain links TRBV4-1 to TRBJ2-7; 7 bases align to TRBD1. There are 14 residues in the CDR3. CDR1 is MGHRA and CDR2 is YSYEKL in the germline V gene.

The V gene is TRBV6-5, the J gene TRBJ1-1; no clear D gene. Germline V gene sequence: CDR1 MNHEY, CDR2 SVGAGI. The CDR3 runs 16 residues. Trimming cost V 4 bases and J 6 bases, with 21 bases left between them. CDR3 sequence: CASSSQSLLPVSEAFF. Here the CDR3 DNA reads TGTGCCAGCAGTTCTCAATCCCTTTTGCCGGTTTCTGAAGCTTTCTTT.

The V gene is TRBV20-1, the J gene TRBJ2-3; D might be TRBD1 (6 bases). The ends were cut back, 8 bases at V and 4 bases at J, with 16 bases in the middle. The CDR3 spans 13 residues. CDR1 and CDR2 from the germline V gene are DFQATT and SNEGSKA (reference sequence). The CDR3 sequence: CSPWGPGADTQYF. The CDR3 DNA follows: TGCAGTCCATGGGGGCCCGGGGCAGATACGCAGTATTTT.

The rearrangement links TRBV7-3 to TRBJ2-4; D tentatively reads TRBD1 or TRBD2 (5 bases each). The ends were cut back, 1 base at V and 1 base at J, with 8 bases in the middle. Per the germline V gene, CDR1 is SGHTA and CDR2 is FQGTGA. This CDR3 is 15 amino acids long. The CDR3 sequence: CASSLNEGAKNIQYF. The CDR3, as DNA: TGTGCCAGCAGCTTAAATGAGGGGGCCAAAAACATTCAGTACTTC.

Notes on this clonotype: The junction departs from germline at one end; a sequencing error may be responsible. V is TRBV4-2 and J is TRBJ2-3; D call uncertain. The germline gives CDR1 LGHNA, CDR2 YNFKEQ. The CDR3 extends over 15 amino acids. The CDR3 spells CTSSPRTLYTDTQYF. CDR3 DNA sequence: TGTACCAGCAGCCCTCGGACCTTGTACACAGATACGCAGTATTTT.

This chain uses TRBV20-1 with TRBJ2-1; TRBD2 aligns across 7 bases. Germline V lookup: CDR1 DFQATT, CDR2 SNEGSKA (reference sequence). This CDR3 has 18 amino acids. The V segment lost 6 bases and the J segment 0 bases; nucleotides outside the gene matches: 17. The CDR3: CSALPTSSSGSSYNEQFF. The CDR3 DNA is TGCAGTGCCCTTCCGACTAGCTCGTCAGGTAGCTCCTACAATGAGCAGTTCTTC.

The V and J genes are TRBV4-1 and TRBJ1-1, with TRBD1 identical over 8 bases. This CDR3 has 18 residues. The germline V gene encodes CDR1 MGHRA and CDR2 YSYEKL. V shed 4 bases and J 0 bases; nucleotides not matched to a gene: 13. DNA for the CDR3: TGCGCCAGCAGCCTACAACCAGGGACAGGACAAATGAACACTGAAGCTTTCTTT. Amino acids: CASSLQPGTGQMNTEAFF.

The rearrangement joins TRBV5-1 to TRBJ2-7, with 9 bases identical to TRBD1. V shed 7 bases, J shed 4 bases, and the junction held 6 bases outside the gene matches. Germline V gene lookup returns CDR1 SGHRS and CDR2 YFSETQ. The CDR3 covers 13 residues. The CDR3 DNA follows: TGCGCCAGCGGGACAGGGCGCGCGTACGAGCAGTACTTC. This gives the protein CASGTGRAYEQYF.

This clonotype has only a few counts. This sequence joins TRBV9 and TRBJ2-3; 8 bases map to TRBD2. The CDR3 covers 14 residues. Germline V gene data show CDR1 as SGDLS and CDR2 as YYNGEE. V was clipped by 7 bases and J by 2 bases; unmatched bases: 6. The CDR3 is CASSRGVATDTQYF. The DNA for the CDR3 is TGTGCCAGCTCGCGGGGGGTGGCCACAGATACGCAGTATTTT.

The genes are TRBV20-1 and TRBJ1-5; 10 nucleotides agree with TRBD1. The CDR3 has 16 residues. Germline V CDR1 and CDR2: DFQATT, SNEGSKA (reference sequence). After removal of 6 bases from V and 4 bases from J, the junction contained 12 bases not matched to a gene. The CDR3: CSADRGRVGGNQPQHF. The CDR3 DNA sequence: TGCAGTGCCGACAGGGGGCGAGTAGGTGGTAATCAGCCCCAGCATTTT.

The rearrangement links TRBV7-8 to TRBJ2-3; 8 bases match TRBD1. The J segment lost 4 bases and the V segment lost 5 bases, leaving 5 bases of the junction unmatched. CDR3 length equals 14 residues. The germline gives CDR1 SGHVS, CDR2 FQNEAQ. This chain's CDR3 is CASSAQQGADTQYF. Written as DNA, the CDR3 is TGTGCCAGCAGCGCCCAACAGGGGGCAGATACGCAGTATTTT.

The chain couples TRBV5-1 to TRBJ2-5; possibly TRBD2 for D (6 bases). The V end lost 4 bases, the J end lost 5 bases, and 18 bases lay between the germline ends. The CDR3 is 15 residues long. CDR1 is SGHRS and CDR2 is YFSETQ in the germline V gene. As DNA, the CDR3 is TGCGCCAGCAGCACCGGGGACCTTGGGGGGGAGACCCAGTACTTC. It yields the protein CASSTGDLGGETQYF.

The gene calls are TRBV11-2 and TRBJ2-7; D unclear. V lost 8 bases to trimming and J lost 6 bases, with 20 bases between them. Looked up from germline, CDR1 is SGHAT and CDR2 is FQNNGV. This CDR3 is 14 amino acids long. This CDR3 is CASPRVGRVSEQYF. CDR3 nucleotide sequence: TGTGCCAGCCCCCGAGTCGGGCGAGTCAGCGAGCAGTACTTC.

This clonotype was seen at least ten times. Germline and junction disagree at one end, which may indicate a read error. The CDR3 DNA follows: TGCGCCAGCAGCCCCCAGTACCAAGAGACCCAGTACTTC. It encodes CASSPQYQETQYF. This chain uses TRBV14 with TRBJ2-5, with D hard to call. The CDR3 sequence is 13 residues long. The V gene's germline CDR1 is SGHDN and CDR2 FVKESK.

This clonotype has a handful of counts. The chain recombines TRBV27 with TRBJ1-2; D is perhaps TRBD1 (6 bases). Germline-derived CDR1 and CDR2 are MNHEY and SMNVEV (reference sequence). The ends were cut back, 0 bases at V and 8 bases at J, with 25 bases in the middle. The CDR3 consists of 18 residues. The CDR3 coding sequence is TGTGCCAGCAGTTTATCCAGGTCTCACCCACAGGGCAATCAGGGCTACACCTTC. It specifies CASSLSRSHPQGNQGYTF.

This clonotype was counted between two and nine times. The V gene is TRBV14, the J gene TRBJ1-1, with D tentatively TRBD1 (6 bases). Germline loops: CDR1 SGHDN, CDR2 FVKESK. V lost 2 bases and J lost 1, with 11 bases in between. The CDR3 is 15 residues long. The CDR3 DNA follows: TGTGCCAGCAGCCAATCCCGGACAGCGAACACTGAAGCTTTCTTT. This codes for CASSQSRTANTEAFF.

This chain uses TRBV18 with TRBJ1-2; D remains unclear. Per the germline V gene, CDR1 is KGHSH and CDR2 is LQKENI. V lost 3 bases and J lost 6, with 11 bases in between. CDR3 size: 13 residues. Here the CDR3 reads CASSPPSIDGYTF. The CDR3 bases are TGTGCCAGCTCACCCCCCTCTATTGATGGCTACACCTTC.

A few counts support this clonotype. J is TRBJ2-1 and V is TRBV20-1; D is uncertain. The CDR3 has 14 residues. Trimming stripped 8 bases from V and 0 bases from J, with 14 bases between. Per germline, CDR1 DFQATT and CDR2 SNEGSKA (reference sequence). CDR3 protein: CSTPGKSSYNEQFF. The CDR3 nucleotides are TGCAGTACCCCCGGTAAGAGCTCCTACAATGAGCAGTTCTTC.

The chain joins TRBV11-2 to TRBJ2-1; perhaps TRBD2 as D (5 bases). The DNA matches TRBJ2-7 better at its end, which makes the J call doubtful. Germline V gene data show CDR1 as SGHAT and CDR2 as FQNNGV. The length of the CDR3 is 18 residues. CDR3 loop: CASSLVDSSTLSYNEQYF. In DNA form, the CDR3 reads TGTGCCAGCAGCTTAGTGGATTCTAGCACACTCTCCTACAATGAGCAGTACTTC.

This clonotype was found a few times. This chain connects TRBV5-1 to TRBJ2-3; TRBD2 is a possible D gene (6 bases). Germline CDR1 SGHRS, CDR2 YFSETQ. The CDR3 spans 16 residues. Trimming left V 0 bases short and J 6 bases short, with 17 bases between. CDR3 in amino acids: CASSLVAGLPRDTQYF. For the CDR3, the DNA is TGCGCCAGCAGCTTGGTGGCGGGGCTCCCGCGGGATACGCAGTATTTT.

V gene TRBV3-1 combines with J gene TRBJ1-1, with TRBD1 as a possible D gene (6 bases). This CDR3 is 14 amino acids long. The germline CDR1 and CDR2 sequences are LGHDT and YNNKEL (reference sequence). V lost 3 bases and J lost 6, with 14 bases in between. CDR3 coding DNA: TGTGCCAGCAGCCAGTTCGGGGGCGCCCCTGAAGCTTTCTTT. The encoded protein is CASSQFGGAPEAFF. The entire variable domain, with the rest obtained from reference TRBV3-1 and TRBJ1-1, is as follows: DTAVSQTPKYLVTQMGNDKSIKCEQNLGHDTMYWYKQDSKKFLKIMFSYNNKELIINETVPNRFSPKSPDKAHLNLHINSLELGDSAVYFCASSQFGGAPEAFFGQGTRLTVV.

V and J are TRBV28 and TRBJ2-1; 11 positions match TRBD2. CDR3 length: 15 residues. V lost 5 bases, J lost 15 bases, and 15 bases stayed unmatched. The germline gives CDR1 MDHEN, CDR2 SYDVKM. The DNA for the CDR3 is TGTGCCAGCAGTCTCGCCGGGACTAGCGGACAAACAGGGTTCTTC. Residues: CASSLAGTSGQTGFF.